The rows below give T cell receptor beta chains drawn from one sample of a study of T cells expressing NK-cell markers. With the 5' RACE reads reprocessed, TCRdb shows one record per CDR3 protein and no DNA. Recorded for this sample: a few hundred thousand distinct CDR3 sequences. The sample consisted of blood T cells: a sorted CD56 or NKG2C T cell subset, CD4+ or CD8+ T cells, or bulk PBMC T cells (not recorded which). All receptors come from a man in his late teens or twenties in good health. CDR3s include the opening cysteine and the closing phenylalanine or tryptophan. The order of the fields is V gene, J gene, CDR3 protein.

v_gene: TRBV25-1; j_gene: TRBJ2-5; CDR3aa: CASRIPGQGQETQYF
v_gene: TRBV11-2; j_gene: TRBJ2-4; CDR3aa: CASSLVGPKNIQYF
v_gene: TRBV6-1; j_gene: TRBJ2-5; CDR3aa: CASRKQRTEETQYF
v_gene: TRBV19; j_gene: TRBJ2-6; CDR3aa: CASTFRVDSGANVLTF
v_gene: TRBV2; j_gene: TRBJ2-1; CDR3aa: CASSRQGVYEQFF
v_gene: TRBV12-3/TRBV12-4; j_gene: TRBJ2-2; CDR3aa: CASSFVPGGNTGELFF
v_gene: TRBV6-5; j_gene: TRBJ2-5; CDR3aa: CASSYSTSGGRQETQYF
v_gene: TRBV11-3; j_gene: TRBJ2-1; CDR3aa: CASKSSGSNEQFF
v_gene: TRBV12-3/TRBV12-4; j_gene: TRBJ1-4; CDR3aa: CASSWGGTLGQEKLFF
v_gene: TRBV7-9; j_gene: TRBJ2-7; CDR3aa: CAIALDLTSYEQYF
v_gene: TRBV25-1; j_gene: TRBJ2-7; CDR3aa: CASSDKGLDKEQYF
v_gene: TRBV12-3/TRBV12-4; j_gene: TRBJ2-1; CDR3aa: CASSLSGRAGNLNEQFF
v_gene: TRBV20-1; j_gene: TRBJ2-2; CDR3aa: CSALIGLAGGASGELFF
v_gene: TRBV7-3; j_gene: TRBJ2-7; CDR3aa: CASSSQPLDREGTYEQYF